This T cell receptor beta chain is from a study of CD8+CD57+ T cells in acquired aplastic anemia. Study-wide context: Roughly 3 ug was the average amount of DNA from sorted CD4+ and CD8+ cells. Overall study findings and caveats: In common between the patients and the controls were twenty-nine CD8+ CDR3 sequences. Researchers reported that CD8+ Simpson's diversity was not significantly different in patients versus controls.

The germline V gene has CDR1 LNHNV and CDR2 YYDKDF (reference sequence). CDR3 size: 17 residues. The V end lost 3 bases, the J end lost 7 bases, and 21 bases lay between the germline ends. This clonotype is a singleton in its sample. Its antigen is still unknown. TCR beta VDJ and CDR3 were profiled, and genomic DNA was the template. TCRdb recomputed calls from the reads with MiXCR, one row per CDR3 protein. The top ten clones hold roughly three fifths of a sample with about 40,000 distinct CDR3 sequences, roughly two thirds of them seen once. Before being chosen for sequencing, patients had shown CD8+CD57+ cell expansion by flow cytometry. As a group, the patients uniformly had severe acquired aplastic anemia.

Sequencing was done on a sample of sorted CD4+, CD8+, or CD8+CD57+ T cells (not recorded which) from PBMCs. The receptor was isolated from a human donor with aplastic anemia. The V gene is TRBV15, the J gene TRBJ1-4; D possibly corresponds to TRBD1 (6 bases). The CDR3 bases are TGTGCCACCAGCAGCTTAGGGGGTGGGGGCTTCGGTGAAAAACTGTTTTTT. Amino acid sequence: CATSSLGGGGFGEKLFF.